Listed below are T cell receptor beta chains from one sample, sequenced in a study of early T cells in non-severe SARS-CoV-2 infection. In TCRdb, the 5' RACE reads were re-called with MiXCR into one record per CDR3 protein. The sample consists of about 97,000 distinct CDR3 sequences, approximately 10% of them appearing once. Material: whole blood, obtained at baseline. All receptors derive from an adult who was a healthcare worker with PCR-confirmed SARS-CoV-2 infection or an uninfected control (not recorded which). Each CDR3 is given with its conserved first and last residue. D genes are given only for firm matches. Rows may omit the clone size; those that give it use once, few, many or a size class.

many | TRBD1 | TRBJ1-5 | TRBV6-4 | TGTGCCAGCAGTAACAGGGGCGAGGAGCCCCAGCATTTT | CASSNRGEEPQHF
many | . | TRBJ2-3 | TRBV7-9 | TGTGCCAGCAGCTTACTCGGAGCTAGCACAGATACGCAGTATTTT | CASSLLGASTDTQYF
. | . | TRBJ2-7 | TRBV18 | TGTGCCAGCTCACCGTGGAGGGCCAGCTCCTACGAGCAGTACTTC | CASSPWRASSYEQYF
many | . | TRBJ1-1 | TRBV27 | TGTGCCAGCAGTTTTGCGGGGAAGAACACTGAAGCTTTCTTT | CASSFAGKNTEAFF
many | . | TRBJ1-3 | TRBV7-2 | TGTGCCAGCAGCCCCGATTACTACGGAAACACCACATATTTT | CASSPDYYGNTTYF
few | TRBD2 | TRBJ2-1 | TRBV12-5 | TGTGCTAGTGTTAAGACTAGCGGGAGCATCAATGAGCAGTTCTTC | CASVKTSGSINEQFF
. | TRBD1 | TRBJ2-7 | TRBV5-1 | TGCGCCAGCAGCATGGACAGGGGGTTTTACGAGCAGTACTTC | CASSMDRGFYEQYF
few | . | TRBJ2-1 | TRBV20-1 | TGCAGTGCCAGGGGCTACCCGAAGGACAATGAGCAGTTCTTC | CSARGYPKDNEQFF
. | TRBD2 | TRBJ2-7 | TRBV7-2 | TGTGCCACCGGACTAGCCGGCTACGAGCAGTACTTC | CATGLAGYEQYF
few | . | TRBJ2-1 | TRBV24-1 | TGTGCCACCAGTGGGGCCCTAGATGAGCAGTTCTTC | CATSGALDEQFF
many | . | TRBJ2-1 | TRBV6-2/TRBV6-3 | TGTGCCAGCAGTCATCTAGGGGGGCAGTTCTTC | CASSHLGGQFF
few | . | TRBJ2-7 | TRBV9 | TGTGCCAGCAGCGTAGTCGATGGGGCCTACGAGCAGTACTTC | CASSVVDGAYEQYF
. | . | TRBJ2-7 | TRBV18 | TGTGCCAGCTCACCGAGGAGACAGGAGGCTGGCCCCTCCTACGAGCAGTACTTC | CASSPRRQEAGPSYEQYF
. | . | TRBJ1-1 | TRBV11-2 | TGTGCCAGCAGCTCACCGGGCTGGGGGACTCCTACCACTGAAGCTTTCTTT | CASSSPGWGTPTTEAFF
few | TRBD1 | TRBJ2-2 | TRBV3-1 | TGTGCCAGCAGCCACGACAGGGGGCTTAACACCGGGGAGCTGTTTTTT | CASSHDRGLNTGELFF
few | . | TRBJ2-7 | TRBV5-6 | TGTGCCAGCAGCTTAGGGAGGCCCGCCTACGAGCAGTACTTC | CASSLGRPAYEQYF